These T cell receptor beta chains were read from a single sample in a study of shared clonotypes between healthy human individuals. Using immunoSEQ multiplex PCR, the repertoire was profiled, and TCRdb retains in-frame clones only, with some absent. The table lists some 2,000,000 clones, around 96% of them singletons. Sequences were obtained from naive CD8+ T cells sorted from blood. These receptors all stem from a man aged 18 to 30 in good health. CDR3s include the opening cysteine and the closing phenylalanine or tryptophan. The order of the fields is V gene, J gene, clone size, D gene, CDR3 DNA, CDR3 protein. A D gene is named only where the DNA matches it firmly. Only part of the rows carry a size: once, few, many, or a class if the clone is expanded.

TRBV4-1	TRBJ2-5	.	TRBD2	TGCGCCAGCAGCCAAGGGGTACTAGCGGAAGAAGAGACCCAGTACTTC	CASSQGVLAEEETQYF
TRBV19	TRBJ1-5	.	.	TGTGCCAGTAGTCCCCCCGACGTCCCCCCCAATCAGCCCCAGCATTTT	CASSPPDVPPNQPQHF
TRBV2	TRBJ2-1	.	.	TGTGCCAGCAGTGAATTGGGGCCCGGACACAATGAGCAGTTCTTC	CASSELGPGHNEQFF
TRBV7-9	TRBJ2-3	once	.	TGTGCCAGCAGCTTAGCGCTGGCGCCAGATACGCAGTATTTT	CASSLALAPDTQYF
TRBV18	TRBJ1-1	.	.	TGTGCCAGCTCACCATTGGACGAGAACACTGAAGCTTTCTTT	CASSPLDENTEAFF
TRBV7-2	TRBJ2-1	.	.	TGTGCCAGCAGCTTGGCGAGGTTGGGGGATGAGCAGTTCTTC	CASSLARLGDEQFF
TRBV4-3	TRBJ2-2	.	TRBD1	TGCGCCAGCAGCCAAGATTCCCTCCGGGACAGGGCGCATCTTGTCACCGGGGAGCTGTTTTTT	CASSQDSLRDRAHLVTGELFF
TRBV4-3	TRBJ2-5	.	.	TGCGCCAGCAGCCAAGATTGGGGGGCGCAGGAGACCCAGTACTTC	CASSQDWGAQETQYF
TRBV5-5	TRBJ1-2	.	.	TGTGCCAGCAGCTTGGTAACAGCCGGAAACTATGGCTACACCTTC	CASSLVTAGNYGYTF
TRBV7-9	TRBJ1-2	.	TRBD1	TGTGCCAGCAGGCTGGCCGGACAGGGGACTGGCTACACCTTC	CASRLAGQGTGYTF
TRBV6-5	TRBJ2-7	.	TRBD1	TGTGCCAGCAGTTACTCCGGGACAGGAGCTTCCGAGCAGTACTTC	CASSYSGTGASEQYF
TRBV7-9	TRBJ1-3	once	TRBD1	TGTGCCAGCAGCTCCTACAGGGGATTTGACGCCGTGTCTGGAAACACCATATATTTT	CASSSYRGFDAVSGNTIYF
TRBV7-9	TRBJ2-5	.	.	TGTGCCAGCAGCTCAGGACGGACCCAAGAGACCCAGTACTTC	CASSSGRTQETQYF
TRBV6-5	TRBJ2-1	once	TRBD2	TGTGCCAGCAGTTGGGGGGAGGGGAATGAGCAGTTCTTC	CASSWGEGNEQFF
TRBV27	TRBJ2-7	.	TRBD2	TGTGCCAGCAGTTTAAATCCTAGCGGGAGCTCCTACGAGCAGTACTTC	CASSLNPSGSSYEQYF
TRBV7-9	TRBJ1-2	.	.	TGTGCCAGCAGTACACTCAAGGGGGGGATCTATGGCTACACCTTC	CASSTLKGGIYGYTF
TRBV6-5	TRBJ2-7	once	.	TGTGCCAGCAGTTACTCGAAGGACCAGGAGTACTTC	CASSYSKDQEYF
TRBV7-3	TRBJ2-1	.	.	TGTGCCAGCAGCTCCAACGTGGGCTCCTACAATGAGCAGTTCTTC	CASSSNVGSYNEQFF